The clone carrying this T cell receptor (beta chain) was observed a handful of times. Its specificity is unknown. The record originates from a study of blood T cells in healthy people across ages. Study-level points and caveats: Total diversity from one million sequenced T cells was likely underestimated.

This CDR3 comprises 14 residues. Germline CDR1 is MNHNS and CDR2 is SASEGT. The J segment lost 7 bases and the V segment lost 4 bases, leaving 5 bases of the junction unmatched. Primed by a sample-barcoded 5' primer and a J-beta primer mix, a second PCR proceeded for about 6 to 12 cycles. TCRdb used MiXCR to reprocess the 5' RACE reads, holding one entry per CDR3 protein. The repertoire holds approximately 1.5 million distinct CDR3 sequences, with around 35% as singletons. Collection of roughly 10 milliliters of peripheral blood was performed for each donor. Total RNA, at least 5.5 micrograms per sample, was extracted from PBMCs.

The TCR comes from a woman aged 25 to 39 in good health. Sequencing input: blood. The chain uses TRBV6-1 and TRBJ1-5, with 9 bases matching TRBD1. CDR3: CASSVTGGDQPQHF. CDR3 nucleotides: TGTGCCAGCAGTGTTACAGGGGGCGACCAGCCCCAGCATTTT.